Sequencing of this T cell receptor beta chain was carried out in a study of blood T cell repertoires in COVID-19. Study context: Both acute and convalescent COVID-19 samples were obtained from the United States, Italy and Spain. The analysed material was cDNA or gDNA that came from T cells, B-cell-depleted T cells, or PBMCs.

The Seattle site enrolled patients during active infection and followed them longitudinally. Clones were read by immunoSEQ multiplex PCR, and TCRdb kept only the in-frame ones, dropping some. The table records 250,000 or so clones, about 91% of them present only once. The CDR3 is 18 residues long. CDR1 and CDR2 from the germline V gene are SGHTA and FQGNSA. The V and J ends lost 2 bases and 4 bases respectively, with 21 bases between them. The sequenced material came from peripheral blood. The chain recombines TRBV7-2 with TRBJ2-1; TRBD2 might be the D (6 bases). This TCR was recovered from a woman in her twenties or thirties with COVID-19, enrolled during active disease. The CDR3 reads CASSLWPGGRAVYNEQFF. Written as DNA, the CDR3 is TGTGCCAGCAGCTTATGGCCCGGGGGACGGGCGGTATACAATGAGCAGTTCTTC.